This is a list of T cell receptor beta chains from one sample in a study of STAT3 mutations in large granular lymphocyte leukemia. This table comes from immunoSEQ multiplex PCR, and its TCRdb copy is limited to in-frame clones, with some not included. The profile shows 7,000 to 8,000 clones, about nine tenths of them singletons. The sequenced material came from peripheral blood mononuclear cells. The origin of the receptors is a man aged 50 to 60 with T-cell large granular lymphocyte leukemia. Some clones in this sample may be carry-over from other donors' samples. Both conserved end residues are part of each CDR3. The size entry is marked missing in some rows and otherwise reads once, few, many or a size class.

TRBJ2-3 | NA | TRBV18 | CASSPLRSGSTDTQYF
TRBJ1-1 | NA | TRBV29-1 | CSVEGQGKGPEAFF
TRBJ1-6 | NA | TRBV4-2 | CASSRTSGTLHF
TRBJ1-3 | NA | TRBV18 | CASSPPGAPTSGNTIYF
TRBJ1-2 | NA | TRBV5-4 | CASSLANTLLGYGYTF
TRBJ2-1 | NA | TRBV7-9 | CASSPRQGQYNEQFF
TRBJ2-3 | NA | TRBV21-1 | CASSKGQGSTDTQYF
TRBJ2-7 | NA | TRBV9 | CASSASADRSYEQYF
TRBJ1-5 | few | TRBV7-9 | CASSFGSQQPQHF
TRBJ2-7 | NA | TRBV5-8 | CASSLIREQSYEQYF
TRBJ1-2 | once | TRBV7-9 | CASSTTGGSYGYTF
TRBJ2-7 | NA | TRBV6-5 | CASSYSIMSYEQYF
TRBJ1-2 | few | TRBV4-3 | CASSQEGGTGGFGYTF
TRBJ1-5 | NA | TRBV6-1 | CASSPGQASNQPQHF
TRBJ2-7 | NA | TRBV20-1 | CSAAAGYEQYF
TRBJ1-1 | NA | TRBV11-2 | CASSFRGAAEAFF
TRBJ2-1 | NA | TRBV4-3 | CASSQGLAGSYNEQFF
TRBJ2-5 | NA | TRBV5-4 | CASRKTERETQYF
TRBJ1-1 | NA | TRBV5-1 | CASSLTEGAITEAFF
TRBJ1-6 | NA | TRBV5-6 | CASSGFRNSPLHF
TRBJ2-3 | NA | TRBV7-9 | CASSLAQGVDTQYF
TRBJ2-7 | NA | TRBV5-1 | CASSFREGYEQYF
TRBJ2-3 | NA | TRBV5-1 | CASSLVAESTDTQYF
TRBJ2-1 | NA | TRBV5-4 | CASSLQNNEQFF
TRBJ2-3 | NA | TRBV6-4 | CASSDGQGDTDTQYF
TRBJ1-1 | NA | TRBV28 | CASSLGLLNTEAFF
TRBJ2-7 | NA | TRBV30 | CAWSRLSYEQYF
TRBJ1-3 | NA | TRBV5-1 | CASSLGVDTSRNTIYF
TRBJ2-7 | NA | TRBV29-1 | CSVGQAYTYEQYF